The 16 T cell receptor beta chains given below trace back to one sample, sequenced in a study of Graves' ophthalmopathy and Graves' hyperthyroidism. From RNA, the CDR3 regions of TCR beta chains were amplified and sequenced. HTBI primers were employed in first-round RT-PCR, then a second-round multiplex PCR followed. TCRdb reprocessed the multiplex PCR reads with MiXCR, giving one entry per CDR3 protein. The sample lists tens of thousands of distinct CDR3 sequences, approximately 50% occurring once. The sequenced sample was peripheral blood. The receptors were gathered from an adult woman with Graves' ophthalmopathy.

J is TRBJ2-2 and V is TRBV4-3; tentatively, D is TRBD2 (6 bases). Deletions cut 0 bases from V and 5 bases from J, with 13 bases between. Germline lookup yields CDR1 LGHNA and CDR2 YSLEER. The CDR3 is 16 residues long. The CDR3 here is CASSQDGGMVTGELFF. DNA for the CDR3: TGCGCCAGCAGCCAAGATGGAGGGATGGTAACCGGGGAGCTGTTTTTT.

This clonotype appeared many times. The rearrangement joins TRBV6-1 to TRBJ2-7; D not certain. The CDR3 extends over 13 amino acids. The germline V gene encodes CDR1 MNHNS and CDR2 SASEGT. Between the trimmed V and J ends, which lost 3 bases and 0 bases, there was a span of 6 bases. CDR3 sequence (DNA): TGTGCCAGCAGTGATGGAGACTCCTACGAGCAGTACTTC. Its translation: CASSDGDSYEQYF.

The V and J genes are TRBV28 and TRBJ2-3, with D perhaps TRBD2 (6 bases). This CDR3 region has 15 residues. Germline lookup yields CDR1 MDHEN and CDR2 SYDVKM. V was trimmed by 5 bases and J by 0 bases, leaving 12 bases between them. DNA of the CDR3: TGTGCCAGCAGTCCCCCGGGAGCTAGCACAGATACGCAGTATTTT. Encoded protein: CASSPPGASTDTQYF.

In its sample, this clonotype was seen many times. J is TRBJ2-5 and V is TRBV4-1; 7 bases agree with TRBD1. CDR3 length: 15 residues. V shed 2 bases, J shed 5 bases, and the junction held 8 bases outside the gene matches. Germline V gene data show CDR1 as MGHRA and CDR2 as YSYEKL. CDR3: CASSQFPDRDETQYF. The CDR3 nucleotides read TGCGCCAGCAGCCAATTCCCCGACAGGGACGAGACCCAGTACTTC.

This sequence joins TRBV25-1 and TRBJ2-1, with 10 bases matching TRBD2. Per the germline V gene, CDR1 is MGHDK and CDR2 is SYGVNS. Trimming removed 6 bases from V and 6 bases from J; junction bases left unmatched: 2. The CDR3 covers 13 residues. The DNA for the CDR3 is TGTGCCAGCAGAGAGCGGGAGGGCAATGAGCAGTTCTTC. Translated, it gives CASREREGNEQFF.

On this clonotype itself: Since the CDR3 does not end with the conserved phenylalanine or tryptophan, this likely comes from a read error. The V gene is TRBV12-3 or TRBV12-4, the J gene TRBJ2-7; 10 positions match TRBD2. The CDR3 spans 14 residues. The CDR3 loop is CASRGTSEIYAQYL. The CDR3 DNA reads TGTGCCAGCAGGGGGACTAGCGAGATCTACGCGCAGTACCTC.

On this clonotype: Its ends do not fully match the called genes, so a read error is possible. The rearrangement links TRBV7-7 to TRBJ2-6; tentatively, D is TRBD1 (6 bases). The CDR3 is 17 amino acids. Germline CDR1 and CDR2: SSHAT and FNYEAQ (reference sequence). CDR3 nucleotide sequence: TGTGCTAGCAGCCCAAGGACAGCGAACACTGGGGCCAACGTCCTGACTTTC. It codes for CASSPRTANTGANVLTF.

This clonotype turned up a few times. A read error is possible here, since a much larger clone lies one base away. This chain uses TRBV3-1 with TRBJ2-3, with D possibly matching TRBD1 (5 bases). CDR3 size: 12 residues. The germline CDR1 and CDR2 sequences are LGHDT and YNNKEL (reference sequence). The CDR3 protein is CASGVRTGTQYF. As DNA, the CDR3 is TGTGCCAGCGGCGTACGCACAGGTACGCAGTATTTT.

There are many counts of this clonotype. V gene TRBV7-3 combines with J gene TRBJ2-1; the match to TRBD2 covers 7 bases. With 2 bases clipped from V and 4 bases from J, the junction kept 5 bases outside the gene matches. CDR1 and CDR2 (germline): SGHTA, FQGTGA. This CDR3 comprises 15 residues. The CDR3 loop reads CASSLWAGEYNEQFF. In DNA, the CDR3 is TGTGCCAGCAGCTTATGGGCGGGAGAGTACAATGAGCAGTTCTTC.

The V gene is TRBV20-1, the J gene TRBJ2-3; TRBD1 agrees at 7 bases. Trimming took 3 bases from V and 0 from J; bases not matched to a gene: 3. Germline-derived CDR1 and CDR2 are DFQATT and SNEGSKA (reference sequence). The CDR3 runs 14 residues. The CDR3 here is CSARGQTSTDTQYF. In DNA form, the CDR3 reads TGCAGTGCTAGGGGACAGACTAGCACAGATACGCAGTATTTT.

This clonotype was recorded many times. J is TRBJ1-5 and V is TRBV7-8; D gene ambiguous. The V end lost 1 base, the J end lost 7 bases, and 8 bases lay between the germline ends. This CDR3 has 13 residues. Germline lookup yields CDR1 SGHVS and CDR2 FQNEAQ. The CDR3: CASSLGGAQPQHF. The CDR3 DNA reads as TGTGCCAGCAGCTTAGGGGGTGCACAGCCCCAGCATTTT.

This clonotype was counted many times. This chain connects TRBV7-2 to TRBJ2-2; 8 nucleotides agree with TRBD1. The CDR3 runs to 13 residues. Germline CDR1 is SGHTA and CDR2 is FQGNSA. V gave up 5 bases and J gave up 7 bases; unmatched junction bases: 3. The CDR3 DNA follows: TGTGCCAGCAGCCCGGACAGGGTCGGGGAGCTGTTTTTT. This codes for CASSPDRVGELFF.

This clonotype was observed many times. This chain joins TRBV28 and TRBJ2-3; D uncertain. Germline V CDR1 and CDR2: MDHEN, SYDVKM. The V gene lost 3 bases and the J gene lost 4 bases, with 8 bases spanning the gap. The CDR3 totals 13 residues. The CDR3 DNA follows: TGTGCCAGCAGTTTCTCACGGCCAGATACGCAGTATTTT. It codes for CASSFSRPDTQYF.

This clonotype has ten or more counts. The V call is TRBV6-1, the J call TRBJ2-6; TRBD1 aligns across 11 bases. CDR1 is MNHNS and CDR2 is SASEGT in the germline V gene. V was clipped by 8 bases and J by 0 bases; unmatched bases: 0. This CDR3 contains 15 residues. The CDR3 region has the DNA TGTGCCAGCGGGACAGGGGGCTCTGGGGCCAACGTCCTGACTTTC. Its protein product is CASGTGGSGANVLTF.

In its sample, this clonotype is medium-sized. V is TRBV25-1 and J is TRBJ2-1; D remains ambiguous. V lost 5 bases, J lost 7 bases, and 6 bases lay in between. This CDR3 spans 11 amino acids. From germline, CDR1 is MGHDK and CDR2 SYGVNS. CDR3 coding DNA: TGTGCCAGCAGTAACGGGAATGAGCAGTTCTTC. This encodes CASSNGNEQFF.

This sequence joins TRBV25-1 and TRBJ2-1; 10 bases agree with TRBD2. The ends lost 10 bases at V and 7 bases at J; junction bases unmatched: 4. CDR1 is MGHDK and CDR2 is SYGVNS in the germline V gene. This CDR3 spans 12 amino acids. The CDR3 DNA is TGTGCCAAAGGGACTAGCGAAAATGAGCAGTTCTTC. Translated, it gives CAKGTSENEQFF.